This TCR beta chain was found in a study of cytomegalovirus exposure and HLA in healthy donors (dated by TCRdb to about 2017). For the study in its entirety: An earlier analysis of fewer than 750 of the donors reported approximately 300 Gb of sequence data and 95 million to 120 million unique TCR beta sequences obtained from about 179 million T cells. Approximately 330 gigabases of sequencing data and tens of millions of unique TCR sequences made up an early release that covered 500 to 700 HLA-typed donors. Among the roughly 410 genotyped donors, around 81% belonged to the genetic ancestry cluster associated with self-reported Caucasian donors. The study aimed to test whether signatures of past pathogen exposure could be identified by cataloging public T cell receptors. Using immunosequencing, the study profiled T cell repertoires from 666 subjects and related those repertoires to cytomegalovirus serostatus. Besides the first cohort of about 730 subjects, a separate validation cohort made up of over 100 different subjects was used. To predict cytomegalovirus infection status, the study brought together high-throughput TCR immunosequencing, statistical association of individual TCRs with disease status, and machine learning. A later analysis re-examined previously published TCR beta repertoires from just over 650 donors and added high-resolution HLA genotyping to investigate patterns of TCR occurrence. Rather than drawing on any new phenotypic data, the later analysis identified candidate immune exposures from TCR beta sequences and the way those sequences occurred across donors. An earlier analysis of several hundred of the donors applied high-throughput TCR beta sequencing to assess whether each TCR beta V gene segment acted as functional or pseudogenic. Donor age, sex, ethnicity and CMV serostatus were compiled together with the repertoire data. A later genetic analysis used genome-wide SNP genotypes for 398 of the 666 donors, treating that subset as a discovery cohort. Every discovery cohort repertoire had been produced on one sequencing platform. HLA typing covered class I and class II loci at four-digit resolution. Typing coverage differed by locus: A, B, C, DRB1 and DQB1 were typed in roughly 620-630 donors, DQA1 in about 500, DPA1 in 600 to 610, and DPB1 in 400 to 480. Roughly five DR-DQ haplotypes were handled as single units for association and clustering because linkage in the cohort was strong. On average, roughly 200,000 unique TCR beta nucleotide sequences were sequenced per donor among some 420 genotyped donors of the cohort, with 15% to 20% of those sequences being non-productive.

The cohort was made up of approximately 670 healthy bone marrow donors. All cohort members were sampled while nominally healthy, although unrecorded immune exposures were likely present. The donor tested CMV seronegative and was one of the 352 seronegative cohort members. Every donor gave a peripheral blood sample, and the peripheral blood mononuclear cells from that sample were used for TCR beta sequencing. Genomic DNA was extracted from the blood cell samples with the Qiagen DNeasy Blood Extraction Kit. What the study reported, not specific to this receptor: Because HLA typing was missing for some donors at each locus, association tests included only the typed subset. Some IMGT-functional V segments, including TRBV6-2 and TRBV6-3, could not be distinguished by the 87-base-pair reads and were therefore excluded. In a later genetic analysis, a missense DCLRE1C variant was associated with V-gene and J-gene trimming of TCR beta chains, and the association was replicated in an independent cohort. A group of highly shared sequence variants was considered likely to be a technical artifact of the sequencing pipeline. A later genetic analysis reported fewer N-insertions in productive TCRs among donors in an Asian-associated ancestry cluster than the roughly 700-donor mean. According to a later analysis, parvovirus B19, influenza, CMV and Epstein-Barr virus appeared linked to several top co-occurrence clusters. A further reported finding was that TCR beta sequences accurately predicted the HLA-A and HLA-B alleles for most subjects in the first cohort. Presence/absence analyses assumed roughly uniform sequencing depth across donors, an assumption that may not hold. Linkage disequilibrium might explain the correlated functional status among segregating V segments, but an unknown experimental factor could not be excluded. The authors suggested that the approach could potentially be generalized to other disease states and immunological phenotypes. Because counts were too low, 15 to 20 rarely observed V segments, including chromosome 9 orphons, were excluded from the earlier analysis of around 590 of the donors. Three of the identified cytomegalovirus-associated TCR beta chains were confirmed in vitro to be specific for cytomegalovirus antigens. Only TCR beta chains were sequenced in this cohort, and the absence of alpha or paired-chain data limited detectable features. Immune exposure information for the cohort was limited to CMV serostatus. A later analysis associated some 17,000 TCR beta sequences with specific HLA alleles at a false discovery rate of 0.05. Cytomegalovirus status was reported to be diagnosed by the classifier with high specificity and sensitivity in both the original and validation cohorts. A later analysis found that TCR association rates varied across HLA loci, with DRB1 alleles showing the most associated TCRs and HLA-C alleles the fewest. A later analysis found that HLA-associated TCR beta chains were more clonally expanded and had lower generation probabilities than equally common non-associated chains. Across donors, most TCR sequences were observed very rarely, whereas some public TCRs were present in many individuals. Strong co-occurrence of HLA alleles, especially DR and DQ, made assigning TCR associations to individual alleles difficult. In an earlier analysis of approximately 590 of the donors, most TCR beta V segments appeared in productive rearrangements about 90% or about 30% of the time, broadly matching IMGT annotations. In a later analysis, most CMV-associated TCR beta chains were found to appear HLA-restricted, with HLA associations seemingly driven largely by CMV exposure. The study gave a list of 150 to 200 TCR beta chains associated with cytomegalovirus.

The CDR3 spans 12 residues, from the cysteine through the phenylalanine. Here the CDR3 DNA is all that survives: 36 bases in frame from base 1. In the germline V gene, CDR1 corresponds to SGDLS and CDR2 to YYNGEE. V is pared back by 5 bases and J by 1 base, with 6 bases lying between the germline termini. Library construction relied on the immunoSEQ multiplex PCR assay. The multiplex PCR relied on a mix of 60 forward primers for TCR Vbeta segments and 13 reverse primers for TCR Jbeta segments. The CDR3 region of rearranged TCR beta genes was amplified from genomic DNA with a multiplex PCR assay. The amplified TCR beta libraries were sequenced on the Illumina HiSeq System as 87-base-pair reads. As for the original processing: In a later analysis, 77 million or so unique TCR beta chains were counted across the 650 to 700 repertoires, and roughly 10 million of these chains were shared by at least two donors. A nearest-neighbor algorithm error-corrected the raw reads and collapsed the reads into unique sequences, merging closely related sequences to remove PCR and sequencing errors. To assign V, D and J gene segments, CDR3 sequences were aligned to IMGT reference sequences. For a sequence to be retained, at least a six-nucleotide match to both a V gene segment and a J gene segment was required. Rearrangements were classified as productive when the CDR3 lacked stop codons and remained in frame with V and J, and all other rearrangements were classified as non-productive. CDR3 was defined by IMGT convention, running from the second conserved V-encoded cysteine to the conserved J-encoded phenylalanine. Sequences without an unambiguous match to a single V gene segment were excluded from the earlier analysis of several hundred of the donors. An earlier analysis of several hundred of the donors called V segments functional above 56.7% productive rearrangements and segregating when the between-donor standard deviation exceeded 5%. A statistical classification framework was built for diagnosing cytomegalovirus status from the catalog of TCR beta chain sequences. In a later analysis, TCR nucleotide sequences were compared against IMGT/GENE-DB human TR gene sequences so that V and J genes could be assigned. In a later analysis, CDR3 sequences and most-parsimonious VDJ recombination scenarios were assigned using the TCRdist pipeline. In a later analysis, every TCR beta chain was defined by the combination of its CDR3 amino acid sequence and its V-gene family, and reads without a unique V-gene family were dropped. To address suspected cross-contamination and a sequencing artifact, a later analysis removed around 590 highly shared, low-generation-probability nucleotide sequences. A later analysis calculated a clonal expansion index for each public chain from normalized within-repertoire ranks of inferred template counts. In a later analysis, generation probabilities were computed using a VDJ recombination model fitted to out-of-frame rearrangements, and the results were checked against IGoR. A later analysis scored TCR-TCR, TCR-HLA and TCR-CMV co-occurrence with hypergeometric tests, applying a repertoire-size bias correction to TCR pairs. A later analysis estimated false discovery rates by permuting HLA or CMV assignments 20 times. A later analysis grouped co-occurring TCRs with DBSCAN, adding TCRdist sequence similarity when clustering within HLA-allele-positive subsets. Repertoires with fewer than 30,000 or more than 120,000 public chains, plus five repertoires with anomalous nucleotide sharing, were excluded from co-occurrence clustering. TCRdb mirrors the immuneACCESS table, restricted to in-frame sequences. Some clones are absent from its copies; in checked studies, under half trace to an unresolved V gene, and the reason for the others is unknown. Clone size and V and J calls were adopted from that table, with D and trimming inferred from the DNA. The sample yields about 160,000 clones; 75% to 85% were counted once. The top ten clones comprise approximately 4.8% of the sample.

Notes on this clone: Its cognate antigen has yet to be identified. No base-level quality is on record; no much larger clone is a single base apart.

This TCR was recovered from a man aged 30 to 45 in good health and CMV-seronegative. Recombination connected TRBV9 to TRBJ1-1, and TRBD1 may be the D gene, going by 6 matching bases. The sample was PBMCs. The CDR3 has the sequence CASRGGNTEAFF. The nucleotide sequence is given as TGTGCCAGCAGAGGGGGGAACACTGAAGCTTTCTTT.